The 32 T cell receptor beta chains given below trace back to one sample, sequenced in a study of CD8 T cells in ankylosing spondylitis. TCRdb reprocessed the 5' RACE reads via MiXCR and lists one record per CDR3 protein. The top ten clones hold 21% of a sample with fewer than 250,000 distinct CDR3 sequences, 10% to 13% of them seen once. The sequenced sample consisted of blood, either unsorted or a sorted T cell fraction (not recorded which). Receptors originate from a male donor with ankylosing spondylitis or in good health (not recorded which).

This clonotype was recorded a few times. The chain couples TRBV12-3 or TRBV12-4 to TRBJ1-5, with D hard to call. The CDR3 sequence is 12 residues long. Trimming left V 8 bases short and J 9 bases short, with 14 bases between. In DNA, the CDR3 is TGTGCCAGCTCCCCCTCAACAACGCCCCAGCATTTT. Protein: CASSPSTTPQHF.

This clonotype was seen repeatedly, ten times or more. The chain has TRBV20-1 and TRBJ2-7, with 7 bases lining up with TRBD1. The CDR3 length is 14 residues. Losses at the gene ends were 4 bases for V and 1 base for J; bases not matched to a gene: 7. CDR1 DFQATT and CDR2 SNEGSKA come from the germline V gene (reference sequence). The CDR3 DNA sequence: TGCAGTGCTACCGGGACAGCCCAATCCTACGAGCAGTACTTC. Amino acids: CSATGTAQSYEQYF.

V gene TRBV24-1 combines with J gene TRBJ2-3; TRBD2 matches at 8 bases. CDR1 is KGHDR, CDR2 SFDVKD, per germline. The V segment lost 7 bases and the J segment 1 base; nucleotides outside the gene matches: 9. The CDR3 is 16 residues long. CDR3 in DNA: TGTGCCACCAGCCCTCGGGGGGGCCTTGGCACAGATACGCAGTATTTT. This encodes CATSPRGGLGTDTQYF.

In its sample, this clonotype was seen many times. The genes are TRBV15 and TRBJ2-2, with a possible D match to TRBD2 (6 bases). V was pared by 8 bases and J by 4 bases, with 11 bases between. From germline, CDR1 is LNHNV and CDR2 YYDKDF (reference sequence). CDR3 length: 13 amino acids. The CDR3 nucleotides are TGTGCCACCGCGGAGACTAGCACCGGGGAGCTGTTTTTT. Its translation is CATAETSTGELFF.

This clonotype was counted ten times or more. V gene TRBV15 combines with J gene TRBJ2-5; D remains ambiguous. Germline CDR1 LNHNV, CDR2 YYDKDF (reference sequence). The length of the CDR3 is 15 residues. The V gene lost 0 bases and the J gene lost 5 bases, with 13 bases spanning the gap. In nucleotides, the CDR3 is TGTGCCACCAGCAGAGATTCAGCTCTCGGGGAGACCCAGTACTTC. Protein product: CATSRDSALGETQYF.

This clonotype was seen ten or more times. The rearrangement uses TRBV9 and TRBJ1-6; D perhaps matches TRBD1 (5 bases). The CDR3 sequence is 13 residues long. V gave up 0 bases and J gave up 13 bases, with 11 bases separating them. Per the germline V gene, CDR1 is SGDLS and CDR2 is YYNGEE. Written as DNA, the CDR3 is TGTGCCAGCAGCGTAGCGGGGGAGAGCCCCCTCCACTTT. This sequence encodes CASSVAGESPLHF.

This clonotype has at least ten counts. The chain has TRBV20-1 and TRBJ2-5; D remains ambiguous. Trimming left V 6 bases short and J 7 bases short, with 6 bases between. The CDR3 covers 9 residues. Germline CDR1 reads DFQATT; CDR2 reads SNEGSKA (reference sequence). In DNA form, the CDR3 reads TGCAGTGCAGCCGGGACCCAGTACTTC. It translates to CSAAGTQYF.

This sequence joins TRBV7-2 and TRBJ2-7, with D possibly TRBD2 on 5 matching bases. The germline gives CDR1 SGHTA, CDR2 FQGNSA. V was pared by 1 base and J by 7 bases, with 20 bases between. CDR3 length: 16 amino acids. In DNA, the CDR3 is TGTGCCAGCAGCTTAGGGGCTAGCCCGGGAATGGGGGAGCAGTACTTC. This codes for CASSLGASPGMGEQYF.

Concerning this clonotype itself: This may stem from a read error, because a much larger clone lies one nucleotide away. The chain combines TRBV5-1 with TRBJ1-4; tentative D call: TRBD1 (5 bases). This CDR3 has 14 residues. V dropped 3 bases and J dropped 0 bases, with 6 bases sitting between them. Germline V CDR1 and CDR2: SGHRS, YFSETQ. The CDR3 region has the DNA TGCGCCAGCAGCTCGACAGCAACTAATGAAAAACTGTTTTTT. Its protein product is CASSSTATNEKLFF.

This clonotype has just a few counts. V is TRBV6-1 and J is TRBJ2-1; 10 positions agree with TRBD1. Germline V CDR1 and CDR2: MNHNS, SASEGT. This CDR3 has 16 amino acids. Trimming at V came to 3 bases and at J to 5 bases, leaving 7 bases not matched to a gene. The CDR3 region has the DNA TGTGCCAGCAGTGAGACCGGGACAGGGGAAGACAATGAGCAGTTCTTC. It codes for CASSETGTGEDNEQFF.

This clonotype was detected many times. The chain employs TRBV20-1 and TRBJ2-7, with D tentatively TRBD1 (6 bases). CDR3 length: 14 residues. Trimming took off 5 bases at V and 5 bases at J, with 19 bases between the two ends. The germline V gene encodes CDR1 DFQATT and CDR2 SNEGSKA (reference sequence). The CDR3 DNA follows: TGCAGTGCTCAAACTCCAGGGGAGAGAAACGAGCAGTACTTC. Its protein product is CSAQTPGERNEQYF.

This clonotype was observed many times. The CDR3 is CASSPTYRGNQETQYF. The CDR3 coding sequence is TGTGCCAGCAGTCCGACATACAGGGGGAACCAAGAGACCCAGTACTTC. The chain couples TRBV12-3 or TRBV12-4 to TRBJ2-5, with 8 positions matching TRBD1. The CDR3 covers 16 residues. V was clipped by 5 bases and J by 0 bases; unmatched bases: 8.

The table lists this clonotype with many counts. The chain couples TRBV7-9 to TRBJ2-7; D is unclear. Germline CDR1 SEHNR, CDR2 FQNEAQ (reference sequence). Trimming took 6 bases from V and 2 from J, leaving 8 bases between them. This CDR3 has 12 residues. The CDR3 reads CASSLFAYEQYF. The DNA for the CDR3 is TGTGCCAGCAGTCTGTTCGCCTACGAGCAGTACTTC. Looking up the rest from reference TRBV7-9 and TRBJ2-7 gives the full variable domain: DTGVSQNPRHKITKRGQNVTFRCDPISEHNRLYWYRQTLGQGPEFLTYFQNEAQLEKSRLLSDRFSAERPKGSFSTLEIQRTEQGDSAMYLCASSLFAYEQYFGPGTRLTVT.

There are many counts of this clonotype. V and J are TRBV10-3 and TRBJ2-1, with TRBD2 matching 15 bases. J lost 3 bases, V lost 6 bases, and 6 bases had no gene match. The CDR3 length is 17 residues. Germline V gene sequence: CDR1 ENHRY, CDR2 SYGVKD. The CDR3 DNA sequence: TGTGCCATCAGCCGGACTAGCGGGGGGGAAAGCTACAATGAGCAGTTCTTC. Translated: CAISRTSGGESYNEQFF.

This clonotype was seen a few times. J is TRBJ2-1 and V is TRBV19, with 7 nucleotides matching TRBD1. Looked up from germline, CDR1 is LNHDA and CDR2 is SQIVND (reference sequence). The CDR3 is made up of 13 amino acids. The junction had 3 bases not matched to a gene; V was cut back by 4 bases and J by 6 bases. For the CDR3, the DNA is TGTGCCAGTAGTACCGGACAGGCCAATGAGCAGTTCTTC. It encodes CASSTGQANEQFF.

This clonotype was counted once. The rearrangement joins TRBV16 to TRBJ1-1; D remains unclear. CDR3 size: 14 residues. V lost 1 base and J 1 base, leaving 7 bases between the germline ends. The germline V gene encodes CDR1 KGHSY and CDR2 FQNENV. The CDR3 reads CASSQFTANTEAFF. The CDR3 coding sequence is TGTGCCAGCAGCCAATTCACCGCGAACACTGAAGCTTTCTTT.

Many counts were recorded for this clonotype. The chain is built from TRBV12-3 or TRBV12-4 and TRBJ2-1; D not resolved. This CDR3 contains 11 residues. The V gene lost 3 bases and the J gene lost 7 bases, with 4 bases spanning the gap. The CDR3 loop is CASSFSNEQFF. In nucleotides, the CDR3 is TGTGCCAGCAGTTTCAGTAATGAGCAGTTCTTC.

This clonotype was seen a few times. V and J are TRBV5-6 and TRBJ1-2; perhaps TRBD1 as D (5 bases). V dropped 1 base and J dropped 8 bases, with 15 bases sitting between them. The CDR3 loop spans 14 amino acids. Germline assignment: CDR1 SGHDT and CDR2 YYEEEE. The DNA for the CDR3 is TGTGCCAGCAGCTTGATAGGCAGGGACGACGGCTACACCTTC. Translation: CASSLIGRDDGYTF.

The sample holds many counts of this clonotype. This chain joins TRBV10-3 and TRBJ1-3, with D hard to call. Germline-derived CDR1 and CDR2 are ENHRY and SYGVKD. The CDR3 covers 14 residues. The V and J ends lost 2 bases and 0 bases respectively, with 5 bases between them. The CDR3 DNA is TGTGCCATCAGTGAGACGGACTCTGGAAACACCATATATTTT. Translated, it gives CAISETDSGNTIYF.

The table lists this clonotype with many counts. V and J are TRBV5-1 and TRBJ1-1; perhaps TRBD1 as D (5 bases). The CDR3 extends over 15 amino acids. V was trimmed by 3 bases and J by 0 bases, leaving 12 bases between them. From germline, CDR1 is SGHRS and CDR2 YFSETQ. The DNA of the CDR3 is TGCGCCAGCAGCTCGGGACGGGGAATGAACACTGAAGCTTTCTTT. Protein: CASSSGRGMNTEAFF. Using reference TRBV5-1 and TRBJ1-1 for the parts outside the CDR3, the full variable domain is KAGVTQTPRYLIKTRGQQVTLSCSPISGHRSVSWYQQTPGQGLQFLFEYFSETQRNKGNFPGRFSGRQFSNSRSEMNVSTLELGDSALYLCASSSGRGMNTEAFFGQGTRLTVV.

This clonotype was detected a few times. This sequence joins TRBV6-1 and TRBJ1-1, with D uncertain. Trimming left V 7 bases short and J 5 bases short, with 17 bases between. The CDR3 contains 14 residues. The V gene's germline CDR1 is MNHNS and CDR2 SASEGT. Here the CDR3 DNA reads TGTGCCAGCATGACGGCACCACTTAAAACTGAAGCTTTCTTT. This gives the protein CASMTAPLKTEAFF.

This clonotype was detected many times. The chain combines TRBV12-3 or TRBV12-4 with TRBJ2-1, with 11 bases lining up with TRBD2. V dropped 3 bases and J dropped 7; count of bases not matched to a gene: 5. This CDR3 has 15 residues. CDR3 loop: CASSFGASGGNEQFF. CDR3 sequence (DNA): TGTGCCAGCAGTTTTGGGGCTAGCGGGGGGAATGAGCAGTTCTTC.

The chain links TRBV7-3 to TRBJ2-7; the match to TRBD2 covers 7 bases. Per the germline V gene, CDR1 is SGHTA and CDR2 is FQGTGA. V lost 1 base to trimming and J lost 6 bases; unmatched junction nucleotides: 3. CDR3 length equals 13 residues. CDR3 DNA: TGTGCCAGCAGCTTAATGGGGGGGATCGAGCAGTACTTC. Protein sequence: CASSLMGGIEQYF.

This clonotype has a handful of counts. It may be a read error: a sequence one base away is much more abundant. V is TRBV7-2 and J is TRBJ1-1; D unresolved. V lost 2 bases and J lost 7, with 8 bases in between. CDR3 length equals 12 residues. The germline V gene has CDR1 SGHTA and CDR2 FQGNSA. CDR3 in DNA: TGTGCCAGCAGCTTAAATGGGAGTGAAGCTTTCTTT. Amino acids: CASSLNGSEAFF.

This clonotype was recorded a few times. V usage is TRBV24-1 and J usage is TRBJ2-6; D may be TRBD1 (5 bases). The germline gives CDR1 KGHDR, CDR2 SFDVKD. V was pared by 8 bases and J by 0 bases, with 13 bases between. There are 16 residues in the CDR3. As DNA, the CDR3 is TGTGCCACCACTGCAGGGCCTCCCTCTGGGGCCAACGTCCTGACTTTC. Amino acid sequence: CATTAGPPSGANVLTF.

This clonotype was counted ten times or more. V usage is TRBV5-5 and J usage is TRBJ2-5; 8 bases fit TRBD2. V lost 0 bases to trimming and J lost 2 bases; unmatched junction nucleotides: 9. The CDR3 has 17 residues. Looked up from germline, CDR1 is SGHKS and CDR2 is YYEKEE (reference sequence). CDR3 sequence (DNA): TGTGCCAGCAGCTTGGAAGCCCGACTAGCGAGGCAAGAGACCCAGTACTTC. Its translation is CASSLEARLARQETQYF.

This clonotype was seen repeatedly, ten times or more. The chain is built from TRBV29-1 and TRBJ1-1; D might be TRBD1 (5 bases). The CDR3 runs 11 residues. V lost 7 bases, J lost 1 base, and 7 bases lay in between. Germline V gives CDR1 SQVTM, CDR2 ANQGSEA. The CDR3 sequence is CSAGQNTEAFF. CDR3 DNA: TGCAGCGCCGGACAGAACACTGAAGCTTTCTTT.

In regard to this clonotype: With a much larger clone just one base away, this may be a read error. CDR3 sequence: CASSSMGQDIDTQYF. CDR3 coding DNA: TGCGCCAGCAGCTCAATGGGACAGGATATAGATACGCAGTATTTT. The chain recombines TRBV5-1 with TRBJ2-3, with 8 bases aligning to TRBD1. Germline-derived CDR1 and CDR2 are SGHRS and YFSETQ. This CDR3 comprises 15 residues. V was clipped by 3 bases and J by 5 bases; unmatched bases: 8.

This chain uses TRBV24-1 with TRBJ2-5; D uncertain. This CDR3 has 13 residues. The germline V and J ends were trimmed by 10 bases and 5 bases, with 16 bases remaining between them. Germline CDR1 is KGHDR and CDR2 is SFDVKD. CDR3 amino acids: CATQKTLLETQYF. CDR3 sequence (DNA): TGTGCCACTCAGAAGACATTACTGGAGACCCAGTACTTC.

In its sample, this clonotype was seen many times. The chain combines TRBV5-1 with TRBJ1-5, with D possibly matching TRBD1 (5 bases). The ends were cut back, 0 bases at V and 5 bases at J, with 12 bases in the middle. Germline values: CDR1 SGHRS, CDR2 YFSETQ. This CDR3 has 15 residues. The CDR3 is CASSLGGAGDQPQHF. The CDR3 DNA sequence: TGCGCCAGCAGCTTGGGAGGGGCGGGAGATCAGCCCCAGCATTTT.

This clonotype was found many times. The chain combines TRBV30 with TRBJ1-5; D is uncertain. Germline-derived CDR1 and CDR2 are GTSNPN and SVGIG (reference sequence). The V and J ends lost 3 bases and 7 bases respectively, with 13 bases between them. The CDR3 is 13 amino acids. This chain's CDR3 is CAWSAPLKQPQHF. In nucleotides, the CDR3 is TGTGCCTGGAGCGCGCCCTTGAAACAGCCCCAGCATTTT.

This clonotype has at least ten counts. The gene calls are TRBV7-9 and TRBJ2-3; D uncertain. Germline V CDR1 and CDR2: SEHNR, FQNEAQ (reference sequence). Trimming removed 0 bases at V and 0 bases at J, with 10 bases between. The CDR3 spans 16 residues. CDR3 nucleotides: TGTGCCAGCAGCTTAGCTGGCGGACCTAGCACAGATACGCAGTATTTT. This sequence encodes CASSLAGGPSTDTQYF. The full variable domain, rest sourced from reference TRBV7-9 and TRBJ2-3, is DTGVSQNPRHKITKRGQNVTFRCDPISEHNRLYWYRQTLGQGPEFLTYFQNEAQLEKSRLLSDRFSAERPKGSFSTLEIQRTEQGDSAMYLCASSLAGGPSTDTQYFGPGTRLTVL.